The 31 T cell receptor beta chains given below trace back to one sample, sequenced in a study of OX40 agonist ivuxolimab in advanced cancers. Profiled with immunoSEQ multiplex PCR; TCRdb holds only in-frame clones, not every one. The table shows tens of thousands of clones, with about four fifths occurring only once. The sample consisted of CD4+ or CD8+ T cells sorted from blood, taken in a trial of the OX40 agonist ivuxolimab. The receptors were sampled from an adult with an advanced solid tumor such as melanoma, head and neck, liver or kidney cancer.

The V gene is TRBV10-3, the J gene TRBJ2-7; tentative D call: TRBD2 (5 bases). Looked up from germline, CDR1 is ENHRY and CDR2 is SYGVKD. V was clipped by 10 bases and J by 5 bases, with 15 bases between them. This CDR3 contains 12 residues. Written as DNA, the CDR3 is TGTGCCACGTGCGGGTCCGGGGACGAGCAGTACTTC. Translated, it gives CATCGSGDEQYF.

The chain carries TRBV14 and TRBJ2-5, with 7 bases fitting TRBD1. The CDR3 length is 15 residues. In germline, CDR1 is SGHDN, CDR2 FVKESK. The J segment lost 0 bases and the V segment lost 3 bases, leaving 4 bases of the junction unmatched. The CDR3 bases are TGTGCCAGCAGCCACGAGACAGGGTACCAAGAGACCCAGTACTTC. The encoded protein is CASSHETGYQETQYF. Combining the CDR3 with reference TRBV14 and TRBJ2-5 gives the whole variable domain EAGVTQFPSHSVIEKGQTVTLRCDPISGHDNLYWYRRVMGKEIKFLLHFVKESKQDESGMPNNRFLAERTGGTYSTLKVQPAELEDSGVYFCASSHETGYQETQYFGPGTRLLVL.

The V and J genes are TRBV28 and TRBJ1-5; maybe TRBD1 (5 bases). V was clipped by 5 bases and J by 0 bases, with 8 bases between them. Per the germline V gene, CDR1 is MDHEN and CDR2 is SYDVKM. The CDR3 loop spans 14 amino acids. The DNA for the CDR3 is TGTGCCAGCAGTCGGGGCCATAGCAATCAGCCCCAGCATTTT. This encodes CASSRGHSNQPQHF.

V and J are TRBV28 and TRBJ2-5; tentative D call: TRBD1 (6 bases). CDR3 length: 13 amino acids. In germline, CDR1 is MDHEN, CDR2 SYDVKM. V was trimmed by 3 bases and J by 5 bases, leaving 10 bases between them. The CDR3 sequence: CASSFPGDETQYF. Written as DNA, the CDR3 is TGTGCCAGCAGTTTCCCAGGGGACGAGACCCAGTACTTC.

V gene TRBV27 combines with J gene TRBJ1-5; TRBD1 matches 7 bases. Germline CDR1 reads MNHEY; CDR2 reads SMNVEV (reference sequence). V lost 6 bases and J lost 5; bases outside the gene matches: 10. The CDR3 sequence is 15 residues long. As DNA, the CDR3 is TGTGCCAGCAGCCCATCTGTGAGGGGGCATCAGCCCCAGCATTTT. It specifies CASSPSVRGHQPQHF.

This clone was seen a handful of times. This chain connects TRBV29-1 to TRBJ2-6; 7 nucleotides agree with TRBD1. V lost 7 bases, J lost 0 bases, and 9 bases stayed unmatched. CDR1 and CDR2 from the germline V gene are SQVTM and ANQGSEA. This CDR3 comprises 16 residues. The CDR3 bases are TGCAGCGCCGGACAGGCTGACTTCTCTGGGGCCAACGTCCTGACTTTC. This translates into CSAGQADFSGANVLTF.

This chain uses TRBV5-1 with TRBJ2-3, with 11 bases matching TRBD1. V dropped 2 bases and J dropped 3; count of bases not matched to a gene: 5. Germline lookup yields CDR1 SGHRS and CDR2 YFSETQ. This CDR3 has 16 amino acids. CDR3 nucleotides: TGCGCCAGCAGCTTTCGGACAGGGGGCGGGACAGATACGCAGTATTTT. The encoded protein is CASSFRTGGGTDTQYF.

The chain joins TRBV9 to TRBJ1-5; possible D gene TRBD1, 5 bases. Per germline, CDR1 SGDLS and CDR2 YYNGEE. The CDR3 length is 15 residues. With 0 bases removed from V and 7 bases from J, the gap between germline ends came to 14 bases. In DNA form, the CDR3 reads TGTGCCAGCAGCGTAGTTTGCGGGGCTCAGCAGCCCCAGCATTTT. Its translation is CASSVVCGAQQPQHF.

The chain recombines TRBV9 with TRBJ1-3; D is ambiguous. With 6 bases removed from V and 0 bases from J, the gap between germline ends came to 10 bases. This CDR3 region has 14 residues. Germline V gene sequence: CDR1 SGDLS, CDR2 YYNGEE. Here the CDR3 reads CASTGPYSGNTIYF. The CDR3 DNA reads TGTGCCAGCACCGGGCCCTACTCTGGAAACACCATATATTTT.

The chain has TRBV27 and TRBJ2-7; TRBD1 agrees at 8 bases. This CDR3 is built from 16 residues. The germline gives CDR1 MNHEY, CDR2 SMNVEV (reference sequence). Trimming at V came to 0 bases and at J to 5 bases, leaving 9 bases not matched to a gene. As DNA, the CDR3 is TGTGCCAGCAGTTTATCGTCTGGGACAGGTGCCCACGAGCAGTACTTC. Translating it yields CASSLSSGTGAHEQYF.

This rearrangement joins TRBV6-5 to TRBJ2-5; D gene unclear. Germline V lookup: CDR1 MNHEY, CDR2 SVGAGI. V lost 6 bases and J 5 bases, leaving 13 bases between the germline ends. This CDR3 spans 13 amino acids. The CDR3: CASRNGWSETQYF. The CDR3 DNA reads as TGTGCCAGCAGAAACGGTTGGTCGGAGACCCAGTACTTC.

The CDR3 DNA reads as TGTGCCAGCAGCTCGGCCACCGCCGGGACAGGTGGGGGCTACACCTTC. Translation gives CASSSATAGTGGGYTF. The chain carries TRBV7-3 and TRBJ1-2, with 8 bases lining up with TRBD1. This CDR3 region has 16 residues. From germline, CDR1 is SGHTA and CDR2 FQGTGA. V dropped 4 bases and J dropped 8; count of bases not matched to a gene: 15.

The chain joins TRBV11-2 to TRBJ2-2; D unresolved. Deletions cut 1 base from V and 7 bases from J, with 7 bases between. Germline loops: CDR1 SGHAT, CDR2 FQNNGV. The CDR3 consists of 13 residues. The CDR3 sequence: CASSLVAHGELFF. The CDR3 DNA is TGTGCCAGCAGCTTAGTCGCTCACGGGGAGCTGTTTTTT. The variable domain in full, with the rest retrieved from reference TRBV11-2 and TRBJ2-2, is EAGVAQSPRYKIIEKRQSVAFWCNPISGHATLYWYQQILGQGPKLLIQFQNNGVVDDSQLPKDRFSAERLKGVDSTLKIQPAKLEDSAVYLCASSLVAHGELFFGEGSRLTVL.

This rearrangement joins TRBV20-1 to TRBJ1-2; possibly TRBD1 for D (5 bases). Germline assignment: CDR1 DFQATT and CDR2 SNEGSKA (reference sequence). Trimming left V 5 bases short and J 7 bases short, with 8 bases between. This CDR3 is built from 10 residues. CDR3 loop: CSAEDSGYTF. The DNA of the CDR3 is TGCAGTGCTGAAGACAGTGGCTACACCTTC.

The rearrangement uses TRBV11-3 and TRBJ1-1, with D maybe TRBD1 (5 bases). The CDR3 extends over 12 amino acids. Germline V lookup: CDR1 SGHNT, CDR2 YENEEA. V was trimmed by 3 bases and J by 11 bases, leaving 13 bases between them. The DNA for the CDR3 is TGTGCCAGCAGCTTGGGGCGTCAGGAGGCTTTCTTT. The encoded protein is CASSLGRQEAFF.

This chain joins TRBV19 and TRBJ2-2; 14 nucleotides match TRBD2. The germline V gene encodes CDR1 LNHDA and CDR2 SQIVND (reference sequence). The CDR3 contains 18 residues. V lost 8 bases to trimming and J lost 1 base; unmatched junction nucleotides: 9. The CDR3: CASRTGTSGGLNTGELFF. DNA for the CDR3: TGTGCCAGTCGCACCGGGACTAGCGGGGGCCTGAACACCGGGGAGCTGTTTTTT.

This clone appeared once. V gene TRBV7-2 combines with J gene TRBJ2-1; TRBD2 agrees at 9 bases. Germline V lookup: CDR1 SGHTA, CDR2 FQGNSA. This CDR3 is built from 15 residues. With 2 bases clipped from V and 8 bases from J, the junction kept 7 bases outside the gene matches. This chain's CDR3 is CASSLLAGVADEQFF. CDR3 bases: TGTGCCAGCAGCTTATTAGCGGGAGTCGCGGATGAGCAGTTCTTC.

The CDR3 sequence is CASSTDILSYEQYF. The CDR3 nucleotides read TGTGCCAGCTCCACGGACATTCTCTCCTACGAGCAGTACTTC. V is TRBV18 and J is TRBJ2-7, with a possible D match to TRBD1 (5 bases). The CDR3 has 14 residues. CDR1 and CDR2 from the germline V gene are KGHSH and LQKENI. V was pared by 6 bases and J by 0 bases, with 12 bases between.

The chain carries TRBV10-3 and TRBJ1-3; D gene uncertain. The CDR3 is 13 residues long. V shed 6 bases and J shed 0 bases, with 6 bases lying between them. Per the germline V gene, CDR1 is ENHRY and CDR2 is SYGVKD. The CDR3 DNA sequence: TGTGCCATCAGAGCAGCCTCTGGAAACACCATATATTTT. Its translation: CAIRAASGNTIYF.

This clone was counted a single time. In nucleotides, the CDR3 is TGCGCCAGCAGTATGGACTCGATTTCCTACAATGAGCAGTTCTTC. This sequence encodes CASSMDSISYNEQFF. V usage is TRBV5-1 and J usage is TRBJ2-1; possibly TRBD2 for D (5 bases). The germline V gene has CDR1 SGHRS and CDR2 YFSETQ. V was trimmed by 5 bases and J by 1 base, leaving 13 bases between them. The CDR3 has 15 residues.

The V and J genes are TRBV7-8 and TRBJ1-1; the D is unclear. The CDR3 is 12 amino acids. Germline loops: CDR1 SGHVS, CDR2 FQNEAQ. Trimming took 2 bases from V and 14 from J, leaving 15 bases between them. CDR3 DNA sequence: TGTGCCAGCAGCTTACTTCTACGCCCGCCCTTCTTT. It codes for CASSLLLRPPFF.

The chain carries TRBV4-3 and TRBJ2-1, with D unresolved. The V end lost 0 bases, the J end lost 7 bases, and 10 bases lay between the germline ends. Per germline, CDR1 LGHNA and CDR2 YSLEER. The CDR3 spans 14 residues. The CDR3 region has the DNA TGCGCCAGCAGCCAAGAGGCCGCCGTTAATGAGCAGTTCTTC. Protein: CASSQEAAVNEQFF.

This clone came up a few times. The chain links TRBV19 to TRBJ2-5, with 8 nucleotides matching TRBD1. The CDR3 is 15 residues long. The junction had 9 bases not matched to a gene; V was cut back by 7 bases and J by 2 bases. Germline V lookup: CDR1 LNHDA, CDR2 SQIVND (reference sequence). For the CDR3, the DNA is TGTGCCAGTAATTCAGCGAACAGGGGGCAAGAGACCCAGTACTTC. It encodes CASNSANRGQETQYF.

In the case of this clone: At the DNA level, this CDR3 is encoded by other sequences in the same sample as well. This CDR3 is CASSLEPGGAETQYF. CDR3 nucleotide sequence: TGCGCCAGCAGTTTAGAGCCCGGGGGCGCAGAGACCCAGTACTTC. This chain uses TRBV5-1 with TRBJ2-5; D assignment may be TRBD1 or TRBD2 (6 bases each). Trimming took 5 bases from V and 4 from J, leaving 18 bases between them. Germline loops: CDR1 SGHRS, CDR2 YFSETQ. The CDR3 covers 15 residues.

J is TRBJ2-2 and V is TRBV5-4, with a possible D match to TRBD2 (6 bases). The CDR3 is 13 residues long. Germline assignment: CDR1 SGHNT and CDR2 YYREEE (reference sequence). Trimming shortened V by 4 bases and J by 6 bases, and 10 bases separated the two germline ends. The CDR3 DNA is TGTGCCAGCAGCAAGGGACTGCCCGGGGAGCTGTTTTTT. Its protein is CASSKGLPGELFF.

This chain connects TRBV15 to TRBJ1-2, with no clear D. The germline gives CDR1 LNHNV, CDR2 YYDKDF (reference sequence). The CDR3 sequence is 14 residues long. V lost 0 bases and J lost 2, with 7 bases in between. The CDR3 DNA follows: TGTGCCACCAGCAGAGATCTGGGGAACTATGGCTACACCTTC. This sequence encodes CATSRDLGNYGYTF. Based on the CDR3 plus reference TRBV15 and TRBJ1-2, the full variable domain is DAMVIQNPRYQVTQFGKPVTLSCSQTLNHNVMYWYQQKSSQAPKLLFHYYDKDFNNEADTPDNFQSRRPNTSFCFLDIRSPGLGDTAMYLCATSRDLGNYGYTFGSGTRLTVV.

The genes are TRBV6-1 and TRBJ2-3; D not certain. Trimming stripped 6 bases from V and 2 bases from J, with 6 bases between. The CDR3 loop spans 12 amino acids. Germline CDR1 MNHNS, CDR2 SASEGT. The CDR3 loop reads CASRRSTDTQYF. The CDR3 DNA sequence: TGTGCCAGCAGGAGGTCCACAGATACGCAGTATTTT.

The chain links TRBV20-1 to TRBJ2-7; D may be TRBD2 (6 bases). This CDR3 contains 10 residues. Trimming took off 6 bases at V and 4 bases at J, with 7 bases between the two ends. Germline values: CDR1 DFQATT, CDR2 SNEGSKA (reference sequence). CDR3 coding DNA: TGCAGTGCGGACTATTACGAGCAGTACTTC. This gives the protein CSADYYEQYF.

The genes are TRBV4-3 and TRBJ2-1; TRBD2 might be the D (6 bases). The CDR3 is 16 residues long. V lost 0 bases and J lost 8, with 17 bases in between. CDR1 is LGHNA and CDR2 is YSLEER in the germline V gene. CDR3 nucleotides: TGCGCCAGCAGCCAAGATGGGCAGGGACTTTTCTATGAGCAGTTCTTC. It is translated as CASSQDGQGLFYEQFF.

This clone has a handful of counts. This chain joins TRBV7-8 and TRBJ2-2; D not certain. Trimming removed 2 bases at V and 7 bases at J, with 5 bases between. The V gene's germline CDR1 is SGHVS and CDR2 FQNEAQ. CDR3 size: 12 residues. The DNA of the CDR3 is TGTGCCAGCAGCTTACGATACGGGGAGCTGTTTTTT. This codes for CASSLRYGELFF.

The rearrangement uses TRBV7-2 and TRBJ2-2; 9 bases are a match to TRBD1. There are 13 residues in the CDR3. V dropped 6 bases and J dropped 5; count of bases not matched to a gene: 1. Germline V gene sequence: CDR1 SGHTA, CDR2 FQGNSA. The CDR3 sequence: CASRGQGTGELFF. For the CDR3, the DNA is TGTGCCAGCAGGGGACAGGGTACCGGGGAGCTGTTTTTT.